This passage covers 31 T cell receptor beta chains from one sample sequenced in a study of blood T cell repertoires in COVID-19. Assay: immunoSEQ multiplex PCR; the TCRdb copy retains only in-frame clones and omits some. The data show roughly 30,000 clones, about 72% seen once. Sequencing was carried out using peripheral blood. These TCRs come from a woman aged 55-70 years with acute or convalescent COVID-19.

The CDR3 DNA follows: TGTGCCAGCAGCCCGGTTGCGAGGGGGTACGAGCAGTACTTC. Protein sequence: CASSPVARGYEQYF. The V gene is TRBV5-5, the J gene TRBJ2-7; a weak D match, TRBD1 (6 bases). V was trimmed by 4 bases and J by 4 bases, leaving 15 bases between them. CDR3 length: 14 residues. Germline assignment: CDR1 SGHKS and CDR2 YYEKEE (reference sequence).

V is TRBV12-3 or TRBV12-4 and J is TRBJ1-1; D is possibly TRBD1 (6 bases). The V gene lost 3 bases and the J gene lost 11 bases, with 13 bases spanning the gap. The CDR3 spans 12 residues. The CDR3 protein is CASSLSGERAFF. CDR3 sequence (DNA): TGTGCCAGCAGTTTGTCAGGGGAAAGGGCTTTCTTT.

This CDR3 reads CASSQEGLAGFGEQFF. CDR3 coding DNA: TGCGCCAGCAGCCAAGAAGGACTAGCGGGGTTTGGTGAGCAGTTCTTC. J is TRBJ2-1 and V is TRBV4-1; the match to TRBD2 covers 12 bases. J lost 9 bases, V lost 0 bases, and 6 bases had no gene match. This CDR3 spans 16 amino acids. Per the germline V gene, CDR1 is MGHRA and CDR2 is YSYEKL.

The genes are TRBV11-2 and TRBJ1-1; D is undetermined. V lost 5 bases to trimming and J lost 2 bases, with 21 bases between them. The germline CDR1 and CDR2 sequences are SGHAT and FQNNGV. This CDR3 comprises 17 residues. The CDR3 DNA reads as TGTGCCAGCAGCCCCCGGGGTGCGGCATTTAAAAACACTGAAGCTTTCTTT. Encoded protein: CASSPRGAAFKNTEAFF.

V gene TRBV10-3 combines with J gene TRBJ2-3; 11 nucleotides agree with TRBD2. Germline V lookup: CDR1 ENHRY, CDR2 SYGVKD. The junction had 5 bases not matched to a gene; V was cut back by 9 bases and J by 3 bases. The CDR3 has 14 residues. The CDR3 spells CAIRTSGLTDTQYF. The CDR3 DNA reads as TGTGCCATTAGGACTAGCGGGTTAACAGATACGCAGTATTTT.

In its sample, this clone was seen a few times. The genes are TRBV19 and TRBJ1-5, with 8 bases aligning to TRBD1. Trimming removed 2 bases from V and 6 bases from J; junction bases left unmatched: 18. This CDR3 is 19 amino acids long. The germline V gene encodes CDR1 LNHDA and CDR2 SQIVND (reference sequence). CDR3 nucleotides: TGTGCCAGTAGTATACACCCTCGACAGGGGACGTTTCGGAGTCAGCCCCAGCATTTT. Translated: CASSIHPRQGTFRSQPQHF.

The CDR3 reads CASSQDRRVGEQYF. Written as DNA, the CDR3 is TGTGCCAGCAGCCAAGATCGCAGGGTAGGCGAGCAGTACTTC. The rearrangement uses TRBV3-1 (or the pseudogene TRBV3-2) and TRBJ2-7, with a tentative D call TRBD1 (5 bases). The CDR3 runs to 14 residues. Trimming removed 0 bases from V and 6 bases from J, with 12 bases in between. Germline lookup yields CDR1 LGHDT and CDR2 YNNKEL (reference sequence).

This clone has only one observation. The genes are TRBV3-1 (or the pseudogene TRBV3-2) and TRBJ1-4; 8 positions match TRBD1. Germline loops: CDR1 LGHDT, CDR2 YNNKEL (reference sequence). With 3 bases clipped from V and 2 bases from J, the junction kept 2 bases outside the gene matches. The CDR3 totals 15 residues. This chain's CDR3 is CASSHAGGTNEKLFF. The CDR3, as DNA: TGTGCCAGCAGCCACGCAGGGGGCACTAATGAAAAACTGTTTTTT.

The V call is TRBV7-8, the J call TRBJ2-7; no firm D call. V lost 3 bases and J lost 4, with 13 bases in between. This CDR3 spans 14 amino acids. CDR1 and CDR2 from the germline V gene are SGHVS and FQNEAQ. The CDR3 DNA reads TGTGCCAGCAGCTTCGACGAACTAACTTACGAGCAGTACTTC. Protein: CASSFDELTYEQYF.

The chain recombines TRBV7-3 with TRBJ2-7, with D perhaps TRBD1 (5 bases). V lost 6 bases and J lost 2, with 14 bases in between. Looked up from germline, CDR1 is SGHTA and CDR2 is FQGTGA. The CDR3 has 14 residues. CDR3 in DNA: TGTGCCAGCAGTACAGGCCCGACGGCCTACGAGCAGTACTTC. Translated: CASSTGPTAYEQYF.

This chain links TRBV24-1 with TRBJ1-2, with 7 nucleotides matching TRBD1. V shed 1 base and J 4 bases; nucleotides not matched to a gene: 2. CDR1 KGHDR and CDR2 SFDVKD come from the germline V gene. The CDR3 extends over 14 amino acids. CDR3 nucleotides: TGTGCCACCAGTGATTTCCGGACAGGCTATGGCTACACCTTC. Translation gives CATSDFRTGYGYTF.

V is TRBV2 and J is TRBJ1-2; D unclear. V gave up 5 bases and J gave up 2 bases, with 12 bases separating them. The CDR3 consists of 14 residues. From germline, CDR1 is SNHLY and CDR2 FYNNEI. The DNA of the CDR3 is TGTGCCAGCAGTTTAGGATCGGGGAACTATGGCTACACCTTC. It codes for CASSLGSGNYGYTF.

V and J are TRBV9 and TRBJ2-1, with 8 bases identical to TRBD2. Trimming at V came to 0 bases and at J to 10 bases, leaving 18 bases not matched to a gene. The CDR3 spans 18 residues. Germline CDR1 is SGDLS and CDR2 is YYNGEE. In DNA form, the CDR3 reads TGTGCCAGCAGCGTAGTCCCAGCGGGGGCTATCAACCGGGGCGAGCAGTTCTTC. This translates into CASSVVPAGAINRGEQFF.

The chain links TRBV11-3 to TRBJ2-7, with D perhaps TRBD1 (6 bases). The germline CDR1 and CDR2 sequences are SGHNT and YENEEA. The CDR3 loop spans 14 amino acids. Trimming removed 5 bases at V and 0 bases at J, with 11 bases between. CDR3 DNA: TGTGCCAGCAGCGTCGGACAGAGCTCCTACGAGCAGTACTTC. The encoded protein is CASSVGQSSYEQYF.

This clone came up once. This sequence joins TRBV7-9 and TRBJ1-6, with TRBD1 identical over 8 bases. This CDR3 spans 17 amino acids. V trimming: 5 bases; J trimming: 5 bases; junction bases outside the gene matches: 11. The germline CDR1 and CDR2 sequences are SEHNR and FQNEAQ (reference sequence). CDR3 in DNA: TGTGCCAGCAGCCCCGGACAGGGCTCTACGGATAATTCACCCCTCCACTTT. This sequence encodes CASSPGQGSTDNSPLHF.

V usage is TRBV6-2 or TRBV6-3 and J usage is TRBJ2-2; D is unresolved. Trimming pared 5 bases from V and 1 base from J, leaving 5 bases between. This CDR3 region has 13 residues. CDR1 and CDR2 from the germline V gene are MNHEY and SVGEGT. This CDR3 is CASSAGNTGELFF. In DNA, the CDR3 is TGTGCCAGCAGTGCCGGGAACACCGGGGAGCTGTTTTTT.

The chain recombines TRBV28 with TRBJ1-1, with 8 bases identical to TRBD1. V shed 9 bases and J 1 base; nucleotides not matched to a gene: 7. The CDR3 totals 14 residues. CDR1 MDHEN and CDR2 SYDVKM come from the germline V gene. CDR3 amino acids: CASGQGKANTEAFF. The CDR3 DNA follows: TGTGCCAGTGGACAGGGAAAGGCGAACACTGAAGCTTTCTTT.

V is TRBV19 and J is TRBJ2-2, with D perhaps TRBD2 (6 bases). V lost 10 bases to trimming and J lost 5 bases, with 26 bases between them. In germline, CDR1 is LNHDA, CDR2 SQIVND (reference sequence). The CDR3 runs to 17 residues. This CDR3 is CATRPGGAGRPTGELFF. DNA of the CDR3: TGTGCCACTCGACCGGGTGGGGCGGGGAGGCCAACCGGGGAGCTGTTTTTT.

The V and J genes are TRBV2 and TRBJ1-1; D unclear. Trimming removed 7 bases from V and 4 bases from J, with 16 bases in between. The CDR3 is 14 residues long. CDR1 and CDR2 from the germline V gene are SNHLY and FYNNEI. The CDR3 region has the DNA TGTGCCAGCACCACGGACGGGGTGGCCACTGAAGCTTTCTTT. Its protein product is CASTTDGVATEAFF. Drawing the rest from reference TRBV2 and TRBJ1-1, the complete variable domain is EPEVTQTPSHQVTQMGQEVILRCVPISNHLYFYWYRQILGQKVEFLVSFYNNEISEKSEIFDDQFSVERPDGSNFTLKIRSTKLEDSAMYFCASTTDGVATEAFFGQGTRLTVV.

The V call is TRBV9, the J call TRBJ2-2; D perhaps matches TRBD2 (5 bases). V was cut by 0 bases and J by 1 base, with 7 bases left in between. CDR1 and CDR2 from the germline V gene are SGDLS and YYNGEE. This CDR3 is built from 15 residues. The CDR3 region has the DNA TGTGCCAGCAGCGTAGGCAGCGGGAACACCGGGGAGCTGTTTTTT. This gives the protein CASSVGSGNTGELFF.

This clone was seen only a few times. The rearrangement uses TRBV6-5 and TRBJ1-2; the D is unclear. Trimming removed 6 bases at V and 4 bases at J, with 9 bases between. CDR3 length: 12 amino acids. Germline CDR1 MNHEY, CDR2 SVGAGI. In DNA, the CDR3 is TGTGCCAGCAGGTCCTCGAGCTATGGCTACACCTTC. Its translation: CASRSSSYGYTF.

This chain connects TRBV10-3 to TRBJ2-2; TRBD1 agrees at 11 bases. In germline, CDR1 is ENHRY, CDR2 SYGVKD. Trimming at V came to 2 bases and at J to 7 bases, leaving 9 bases not matched to a gene. The CDR3 has 17 residues. The CDR3 coding sequence is TGTGCCATCAGTGAGCAACCGGGACAGGGGGTCGGCGGGGAGCTGTTTTTT. This translates into CAISEQPGQGVGGELFF.

J is TRBJ2-3 and V is TRBV11-1, with D tentatively TRBD1 (5 bases). The CDR3 extends over 15 amino acids. The germline CDR1 and CDR2 sequences are SGHAT and FQDESV (reference sequence). V was cut by 7 bases and J by 3 bases, with 17 bases left in between. This CDR3 is CASNPASGPTDTQYF. CDR3 DNA: TGTGCCAGCAACCCGGCGTCAGGGCCTACAGATACGCAGTATTTT.

The V and J genes are TRBV11-3 and TRBJ1-4; 9 bases are a match to TRBD1. CDR1 and CDR2 (germline): SGHNT, YENEEA. With V trimmed by 8 bases and J by 6 bases, 7 bases remained unmatched. There are 14 residues in the CDR3. The CDR3 nucleotides read TGTGCCAGCGGGACAGGGCCCCTCGATGAAAAACTGTTTTTT. This encodes CASGTGPLDEKLFF.

This clone has more than one count but fewer than ten. This chain uses TRBV2 with TRBJ1-2, with 9 bases fitting TRBD1. The CDR3 covers 14 residues. After removal of 3 bases from V and 8 bases from J, the junction contained 7 bases not matched to a gene. Germline V CDR1 and CDR2: SNHLY, FYNNEI. The CDR3 region has the DNA TGTGCCAGCAGTGAGAGACCGACAGGGGGAGGCTACACCTTC. Translated, it gives CASSERPTGGGYTF.

The genes are TRBV9 and TRBJ2-2, with 7 bases lining up with TRBD2. The CDR3 runs to 17 residues. In germline, CDR1 is SGDLS, CDR2 YYNGEE. J was trimmed by 0 bases and V by 0 bases; bases with no gene match: 5. For the CDR3, the DNA is TGTGCCAGCAGCGTAGCGGGGGGTAACCCGAACACCGGGGAGCTGTTTTTT. It encodes CASSVAGGNPNTGELFF.

The table lists this clone with a few counts. J is TRBJ1-2 and V is TRBV30; 7 bases agree with TRBD1. Germline loops: CDR1 GTSNPN, CDR2 SVGIG (reference sequence). The J segment lost 8 bases and the V segment lost 0 bases, leaving 9 bases of the junction unmatched. The CDR3 covers 14 residues. The CDR3 coding sequence is TGTGCCTGGAGTGTAGTGACAGGGAATTTCGGCTACACCTTC. It encodes CAWSVVTGNFGYTF.

CDR3 in amino acids: CASTIGGPGNTIYF. As DNA, the CDR3 is TGTGCCAGTACAATCGGGGGGCCTGGAAACACCATATATTTT. The rearrangement uses TRBV19 and TRBJ1-3; possible D gene TRBD1, 6 bases. This CDR3 has 14 residues. CDR1 and CDR2 from the germline V gene are LNHDA and SQIVND (reference sequence). The V end was cut by 7 bases, the J end by 2 bases, with 12 bases between.

The chain uses TRBV19 and TRBJ1-5, with D uncertain. Trimming took off 2 bases at V and 6 bases at J, with 20 bases between the two ends. From germline, CDR1 is LNHDA and CDR2 SQIVND (reference sequence). The length of the CDR3 is 17 residues. CDR3 sequence (DNA): TGTGCCAGTAGTATAATTGAGGCTTCGAAGTCGGGTCAGCCCCAGCATTTT. Translating gives CASSIIEASKSGQPQHF. Drawing the rest from reference TRBV19 and TRBJ1-5, the complete variable domain is DGGITQSPKYLFRKEGQNVTLSCEQNLNHDAMYWYRQDPGQGLRLIYYSQIVNDFQKGDIAEGYSVSREKKESFPLTVTSAQKNPTAFYLCASSIIEASKSGQPQHFGDGTRLSIL.

This chain links TRBV29-1 with TRBJ1-5, with D uncertain. V shed 4 bases and J shed 5 bases, with 15 bases lying between them. The germline CDR1 and CDR2 sequences are SQVTM and ANQGSEA. The CDR3 has 14 amino acids. The CDR3 is CSVGQSGGDQPQHF. CDR3 DNA sequence: TGCAGCGTTGGTCAATCGGGCGGGGATCAGCCCCAGCATTTT.

The chain uses TRBV3-1 (or the pseudogene TRBV3-2) and TRBJ1-6, with D possibly being TRBD1 (5 bases). Germline CDR1 and CDR2: LGHDT and YNNKEL (reference sequence). V lost 0 bases to trimming and J lost 8 bases, with 8 bases between them. The CDR3 contains 14 residues. The CDR3 DNA sequence: TGTGCCAGCAGCCAAGACAGGGTCTATTCACCCCTCCACTTT. Amino acids: CASSQDRVYSPLHF.